This T cell receptor beta chain was sequenced in a study of blood T cell repertoires in COVID-19. Here immunoSEQ multiplex PCR was the method, and the copy in TCRdb shows in-frame clones only, minus some. Among some 330,000 clones listed, 87% were seen once. V shed 4 bases and J shed 2 bases, with 15 bases lying between them. Germline V gene lookup returns CDR1 LGHDT and CDR2 YNNKEL (reference sequence). The CDR3 is 15 amino acids. J is TRBJ2-7 and V is TRBV3-1 (or the pseudogene TRBV3-2), with D perhaps matching TRBD2 (5 bases). The material sequenced was PBMCs or T cells enriched from blood (not recorded which). This sequence was found in a man aged 40-49 years in a cohort exposed to, infected with or recovered from COVID-19 (not recorded which). The CDR3 loop reads CASSPAGGQTYEQYF. For the CDR3, the DNA is TGTGCCAGCAGCCCCGCCGGCGGGCAGACCTACGAGCAGTACTTC.